These 24 T cell receptor beta chains share one sample of origin, sequenced in a study of yellow fever vaccine responses in identical twins. MiXCR, run by TCRdb on the RT-PCR reads, gives a single entry per CDR3 protein. The table includes 35,000 or so distinct CDR3 sequences, 45% to 65% detected once. The sequencing used T cells from blood (PBMCs), unsorted or a sorted subset (not recorded which), collected before or after yellow fever vaccination (not recorded which). Receptor source: a woman aged 18-35 years who received the yellow fever vaccine.

The chain uses TRBV28 and TRBJ2-1, with a weak D call TRBD1 (8 bases). The CDR3 is 16 amino acids. Germline CDR1 reads MDHEN; CDR2 reads SYDVKM. The V end was cut by 7 bases, the J end by 8 bases, with 24 bases between. The CDR3 DNA follows: TGTGCCAGCAACGAAGTTGGAAGAACAGGGGGGGATGAGCAGTTCTTC. Its protein is CASNEVGRTGGDEQFF.

The chain is built from TRBV29-1 and TRBJ2-4; perhaps D is TRBD1 or TRBD2 (6 bases each). Germline CDR1 reads SQVTM; CDR2 reads ANQGSEA. Deletions cut 6 bases from V and 1 base from J, with 13 bases between. The CDR3 covers 14 residues. CDR3 coding DNA: TGCAGCGTCACTAGGGGGGTGGCCAAAAACATTCAGTACTTC. Protein: CSVTRGVAKNIQYF.

The chain combines TRBV13 with TRBJ2-1; a possible D gene is TRBD1 (6 bases). V was clipped by 5 bases and J by 2 bases, with 16 bases between them. This CDR3 comprises 16 residues. Looked up from germline, CDR1 is PRHDT and CDR2 is FYEKMQ (reference sequence). CDR3 nucleotide sequence: TGTGCCAGCAGCCTACAGGGTCCCCTCCCCTACAATGAGCAGTTCTTC. This sequence encodes CASSLQGPLPYNEQFF. Supplemented by reference TRBV13 and TRBJ2-1, the full variable domain reads AAGVIQSPRHLIKEKRETATLKCYPIPRHDTVYWYQQGPGQDPQFLISFYEKMQSDKGSIPDRFSAQQFSDYHSELNMSSLELGDSALYFCASSLQGPLPYNEQFFGPGTRLTVL.

The CDR3 nucleotides read TGCAGCGTTGAAGATGTGCCCCTTGAGTTCTTC. This encodes CSVEDVPLEFF. V is TRBV29-1 and J is TRBJ2-1, with unresolved D. V lost 0 bases, J lost 14 bases, and 11 bases lay in between. The CDR3 extends over 11 amino acids. CDR1 is SQVTM and CDR2 is ANQGSEA in the germline V gene.

The table lists this clonotype with a few counts. The chain has TRBV4-3 and TRBJ2-1; D tentatively fits TRBD1 or TRBD2 (6 bases each). Germline V gives CDR1 LGHNA, CDR2 YSLEER. CDR3 length: 17 residues. V was cut by 4 bases and J by 1 base, with 17 bases left in between. The CDR3 coding sequence is TGCGCCAGCAGCCGCGGTAAGGGGGGCATATCCTACAATGAGCAGTTCTTC. Residues: CASSRGKGGISYNEQFF.

In its sample, this clonotype was seen once. The gene calls are TRBV11-2 and TRBJ1-1; D not resolved. The V and J ends lost 3 bases and 0 bases respectively, with 8 bases between them. CDR1 and CDR2 (germline): SGHAT, FQNNGV. This CDR3 spans 14 amino acids. CDR3 sequence: CASSFTHLNTEAFF. For the CDR3, the DNA is TGTGCCAGCAGCTTTACCCACCTGAACACTGAAGCTTTCTTT.

The chain links TRBV11-1 to TRBJ2-7; possibly TRBD1 for D (5 bases). The germline CDR1 and CDR2 sequences are SGHAT and FQDESV (reference sequence). This CDR3 contains 15 residues. V shed 1 base and J shed 2 bases, with 12 bases lying between them. The CDR3 here is CASSLGGLLPYEQYF. CDR3 in DNA: TGTGCCAGCAGCTTAGGGGGCCTACTACCCTACGAGCAGTACTTC.

This chain links TRBV20-1 with TRBJ2-5; D not certain. This CDR3 has 11 amino acids. V was clipped by 0 bases and J by 5 bases, with 4 bases between them. Germline values: CDR1 DFQATT, CDR2 SNEGSKA (reference sequence). The CDR3 region is CSARDSETQYF. In nucleotides, the CDR3 is TGCAGTGCTAGAGATTCCGAGACCCAGTACTTC.

The V call is TRBV11-2, the J call TRBJ2-1; weak D call: TRBD1 (5 bases). The V end was cut by 1 base, the J end by 5 bases, with 18 bases between. Germline V gene sequence: CDR1 SGHAT, CDR2 FQNNGV. The CDR3 runs to 17 residues. The CDR3, as DNA: TGTGCCAGCAGCTTAGGTTGGGGCAGGTCGTACAACAATGAGCAGTTCTTC. Translating it yields CASSLGWGRSYNNEQFF.

V and J are TRBV29-1 and TRBJ2-1; D possibly corresponds to TRBD2 (6 bases). V lost 4 bases and J lost 5, with 12 bases in between. This CDR3 has 13 amino acids. Germline V gives CDR1 SQVTM, CDR2 ANQGSEA. CDR3 sequence reads: CSVVTGLNNEQFF. CDR3 nucleotides: TGCAGCGTTGTAACGGGACTGAACAATGAGCAGTTCTTC.

The chain recombines TRBV28 with TRBJ2-2; TRBD1 matches at 8 bases. This CDR3 is built from 14 residues. V lost 3 bases and J lost 4; bases outside the gene matches: 1. Germline CDR1 and CDR2: MDHEN and SYDVKM. CDR3 bases: TGTGCCAGCAGTTTTGGACAGGGCACCGGGGAGCTGTTTTTT. Its translation is CASSFGQGTGELFF.

The gene calls are TRBV9 and TRBJ1-1; weak D call: TRBD1 (5 bases). V gave up 7 bases and J gave up 1 base, with 11 bases separating them. This CDR3 has 13 amino acids. Germline V gives CDR1 SGDLS, CDR2 YYNGEE. CDR3 bases: TGTGCCAGCGGGGACGTGGCGAACACTGAAGCTTTCTTT. Protein sequence: CASGDVANTEAFF.

The chain links TRBV7-3 to TRBJ2-7; D possibly matches TRBD1 or TRBD2 (6 bases each). Germline V gene lookup returns CDR1 SGHTA and CDR2 FQGTGA. This CDR3 is 15 amino acids long. V was pared by 1 base and J by 3 bases, with 13 bases between. CDR3 in DNA: TGTGCCAGCAGCTTAAAGGGGGGCAAAGGCTACGAGCAGTACTTC. Translation: CASSLKGGKGYEQYF.

This clonotype has more than one count but fewer than ten. The rearrangement joins TRBV6-1 to TRBJ1-2, with D perhaps matching TRBD1 (6 bases). V lost 6 bases and J lost 4, with 18 bases in between. CDR3 length equals 15 residues. Germline V gene lookup returns CDR1 MNHNS and CDR2 SASEGT. CDR3 bases: TGTGCCAGCAGGCAGCCCGGGACAAACATCTATGGCTACACCTTC. Its translation: CASRQPGTNIYGYTF.

The rearrangement links TRBV25-1 to TRBJ1-6; D is undetermined. In germline, CDR1 is MGHDK, CDR2 SYGVNS. The CDR3 length is 14 residues. Between the trimmed V and J ends, which lost 3 bases and 9 bases, there was a span of 12 bases. CDR3 region: CASSDRASFSPLHF. CDR3 nucleotide sequence: TGTGCCAGCAGTGACCGGGCCAGTTTTTCACCCCTCCACTTT.

The J gene is TRBJ1-3, the V gene TRBV2; D is unresolved. Deletions cut 8 bases from V and 0 bases from J, with 8 bases between. The germline V gene has CDR1 SNHLY and CDR2 FYNNEI. CDR3 length: 13 amino acids. The CDR3 sequence: CASDSDSGNTIYF. CDR3 nucleotides: TGTGCCAGCGACTCCGACTCTGGAAACACCATATATTTT.

In its sample, this clonotype was seen once. This chain uses TRBV11-2 with TRBJ2-1; D might be TRBD2 (5 bases). The CDR3 is 15 amino acids. Germline loops: CDR1 SGHAT, CDR2 FQNNGV. The V end was cut by 0 bases, the J end by 4 bases, with 10 bases between. The CDR3 DNA follows: TGTGCCAGCAGCTTAGAAAGCGGACCTTACAATGAGCAGTTCTTC. Translation: CASSLESGPYNEQFF.

This clonotype was observed a handful of times. The chain combines TRBV7-6 with TRBJ2-2; D tentatively reads TRBD1 or TRBD2 (6 bases each). Germline-derived CDR1 and CDR2 are SGHVS and FNYEAQ. V lost 3 bases, J lost 5 bases, and 13 bases lay in between. This CDR3 region has 15 residues. This CDR3 reads CASSLGGAGTGELFF. Here the CDR3 DNA reads TGTGCCAGCAGCTTGGGGGGCGCAGGTACCGGGGAGCTGTTTTTT. Full variable domain (rest looked up from reference TRBV7-6 and TRBJ2-2): GAGVSQSPRYKVTKRGQDVALRCDPISGHVSLYWYRQALGQGPEFLTYFNYEAQQDKSGLPNDRFSAERPEGSISTLTIQRTEQRDSAMYRCASSLGGAGTGELFFGEGSRLTVL.

This sequence joins TRBV7-6 and TRBJ2-7; 9 positions match TRBD2. The CDR3 extends over 15 amino acids. V trimming: 5 bases; J trimming: 4 bases; junction bases outside the gene matches: 9. Germline CDR1 is SGHVS and CDR2 is FNYEAQ. The CDR3: CASSQLAGAFYEQYF. CDR3 DNA sequence: TGTGCCAGCAGCCAATTAGCGGGGGCCTTTTACGAGCAGTACTTC.

This chain connects TRBV18 to TRBJ2-1; 11 nucleotides match TRBD2. The CDR3 runs to 15 residues. Germline loops: CDR1 KGHSH, CDR2 LQKENI. Trimming removed 5 bases from V and 5 bases from J; junction bases left unmatched: 5. The CDR3 region is CASSVLAGADNEQFF. Written as DNA, the CDR3 is TGTGCCAGCTCAGTACTAGCGGGGGCCGACAATGAGCAGTTCTTC.

This clonotype appeared a few times. The chain couples TRBV5-5 to TRBJ2-5; D unresolved. CDR3 length: 13 residues. Germline V gives CDR1 SGHKS, CDR2 YYEKEE (reference sequence). Trimming shortened V by 3 bases and J by 5 bases, and 11 bases separated the two germline ends. The CDR3 DNA sequence: TGTGCCAGCAGCTCCAATCCCTTGGAGACCCAGTACTTC. It is translated as CASSSNPLETQYF.

CDR3 region: CASRVLFGYYNEQFF. In DNA, the CDR3 is TGCGCCAGCAGAGTACTGTTTGGGTACTACAATGAGCAGTTCTTC. The chain is built from TRBV4-1 and TRBJ2-1; no firm D call. CDR1 and CDR2 (germline): MGHRA, YSYEKL. V shed 6 bases and J shed 3 bases, with 15 bases lying between them. The CDR3 runs to 15 residues.

The chain joins TRBV4-2 to TRBJ2-3; D is unresolved. The germline gives CDR1 LGHNA, CDR2 YNFKEQ. This CDR3 is 16 amino acids long. V was clipped by 4 bases and J by 0 bases, with 14 bases between them. Written as DNA, the CDR3 is TGTGCCAGCAGCCGCCTGGATAGCAGTAGCACAGATACGCAGTATTTT. Amino acids: CASSRLDSSSTDTQYF.

The J gene is TRBJ1-1, the V gene TRBV7-6; 7 bases are a match to TRBD1. CDR1 is SGHVS, CDR2 FNYEAQ, per germline. V was clipped by 5 bases and J by 5 bases; unmatched bases: 11. CDR3 length equals 15 residues. This CDR3 is CASSPTGAGETEAFF. For the CDR3, the DNA is TGTGCCAGCAGCCCAACAGGGGCGGGGGAAACTGAAGCTTTCTTT.